Here is one T cell receptor beta chain with its context. The CDR3 sequence is 16 residues long. With V trimmed by 0 bases and J by 5 bases, 5 bases remained unmatched. Germline values: CDR1 MNHEY, CDR2 SVGAGI. This sample is drawn from a study of blood T cell repertoires in COVID-19. The repertoire was sequenced with immunoSEQ multiplex PCR; TCRdb's copy has only in-frame clones and lacks some. This table has over 200,000 clones, 70% to 90% appearing once. The chain uses TRBV6-5 and TRBJ2-2; TRBD1 matches at 8 bases. The origin of this receptor is a woman in her forties or fifties in a cohort exposed to, infected with or recovered from COVID-19 (not recorded which). Sequences were obtained from PBMCs or T cells enriched from blood (not recorded which). DNA of the CDR3: TGTGCCAGCAGTTACTCGCTGGACAGGGTTACCGGGGAGCTGTTTTTT. It encodes CASSYSLDRVTGELFF.